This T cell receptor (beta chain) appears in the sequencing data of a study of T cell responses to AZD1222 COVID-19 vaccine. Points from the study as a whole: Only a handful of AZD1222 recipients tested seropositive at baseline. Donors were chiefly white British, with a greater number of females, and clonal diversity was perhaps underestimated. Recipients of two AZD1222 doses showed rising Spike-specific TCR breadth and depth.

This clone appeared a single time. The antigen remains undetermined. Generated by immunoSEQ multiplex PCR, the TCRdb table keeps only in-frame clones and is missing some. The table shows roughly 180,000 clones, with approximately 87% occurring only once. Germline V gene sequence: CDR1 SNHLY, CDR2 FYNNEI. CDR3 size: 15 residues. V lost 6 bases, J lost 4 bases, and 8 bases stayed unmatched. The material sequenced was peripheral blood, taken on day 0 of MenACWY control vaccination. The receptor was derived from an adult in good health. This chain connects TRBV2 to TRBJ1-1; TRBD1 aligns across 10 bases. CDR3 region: CASSVDRGRGTEAFF. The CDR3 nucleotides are TGTGCCAGCAGCGTCGACAGGGGGCGAGGCACTGAAGCTTTCTTT.